The next 16 T cell receptor beta chains were all read from a single sample in a study of blood T cell repertoires in COVID-19. Profiling relied on immunoSEQ multiplex PCR, and the TCRdb table lists in-frame clones only, not all of them. The data contain approximately 170,000 clones, about nine tenths of them singletons. The sequenced material came from peripheral blood. The receptors were gathered from a man aged 55 to 69 with active or convalescent COVID-19.

J is TRBJ1-5 and V is TRBV19; TRBD1 aligns across 9 bases. Per germline, CDR1 LNHDA and CDR2 SQIVND (reference sequence). The trim removed 10 bases at V and 2 bases at J, leaving 9 bases unmatched. The CDR3 runs 15 residues. CDR3 region: CATTDRGKGNQPQHF. The CDR3 nucleotides are TGTGCCACTACGGACAGGGGAAAGGGCAATCAGCCCCAGCATTTT. Full variable domain (remainder filled in from reference TRBV19 and TRBJ1-5): DGGITQSPKYLFRKEGQNVTLSCEQNLNHDAMYWYRQDPGQGLRLIYYSQIVNDFQKGDIAEGYSVSREKKESFPLTVTSAQKNPTAFYLCATTDRGKGNQPQHFGDGTRLSIL.

The chain is built from TRBV24-1 and TRBJ1-4; 7 nucleotides line up with TRBD1. Germline assignment: CDR1 KGHDR and CDR2 SFDVKD. The V gene end was trimmed by 10 bases and the J gene end by 5 bases; junction bases not matched to a gene: 6. The CDR3 runs to 13 residues. The CDR3: CATQQGPNEKLFF. CDR3 DNA: TGTGCCACACAACAGGGGCCGAATGAAAAACTGTTTTTT.

This chain uses TRBV27 with TRBJ2-7; TRBD2 matches at 9 bases. There are 16 residues in the CDR3. Germline V gene data show CDR1 as MNHEY and CDR2 as SMNVEV (reference sequence). V shed 0 bases and J 0 bases; nucleotides not matched to a gene: 3. CDR3 coding DNA: TGTGCCAGCAGTTTATCGGCTAGCGGGAACTCCTACGAGCAGTACTTC. Translating it yields CASSLSASGNSYEQYF.

The chain couples TRBV5-1 to TRBJ2-1; 11 bases map to TRBD2. The germline CDR1 and CDR2 sequences are SGHRS and YFSETQ. CDR3 length: 14 amino acids. J gave up 8 bases and V 0 bases, and 1 base lay outside the gene matches. The CDR3 nucleotides read TGCGCCAGCAGCTTGGGACTAGCGGGATATGAGCAGTTCTTC. Translating gives CASSLGLAGYEQFF. The whole variable domain, remainder taken from reference TRBV5-1 and TRBJ2-1, is KAGVTQTPRYLIKTRGQQVTLSCSPISGHRSVSWYQQTPGQGLQFLFEYFSETQRNKGNFPGRFSGRQFSNSRSEMNVSTLELGDSALYLCASSLGLAGYEQFFGPGTRLTVL.

The chain employs TRBV3-1 (or the pseudogene TRBV3-2) and TRBJ2-1; 9 nucleotides align to TRBD2. CDR3 size: 15 residues. The V segment lost 4 bases and the J segment 5 bases; nucleotides outside the gene matches: 6. Germline CDR1 is LGHDT and CDR2 is YNNKEL (reference sequence). This CDR3 reads CASSRAGGRNNEQFF. The DNA for the CDR3 is TGTGCCAGCAGCCGCGCGGGGGGGCGAAACAATGAGCAGTTCTTC.

The genes are TRBV25-1 and TRBJ1-2; 7 bases match TRBD1. The germline CDR1 and CDR2 sequences are MGHDK and SYGVNS. CDR3 length: 14 residues. Trimming at V came to 4 bases and at J to 6 bases, leaving 8 bases not matched to a gene. The CDR3 DNA is TGTGCCAGCAGTGCGACAGGGAGAGGCGATGGCTACACCTTC. This gives the protein CASSATGRGDGYTF.

The genes are TRBV7-9 and TRBJ1-4, with a weak D call TRBD1 (6 bases). The CDR3 has 15 amino acids. Germline V gene data show CDR1 as SEHNR and CDR2 as FQNEAQ (reference sequence). V was clipped by 5 bases and J by 5 bases, with 15 bases between them. The CDR3 reads CASSTKTGGNEKLFF. The CDR3 DNA sequence: TGTGCCAGCAGCACGAAGACAGGCGGGAATGAAAAACTGTTTTTT.

The chain couples TRBV11-2 to TRBJ1-1; no reliable D call. CDR1 and CDR2 from the germline V gene are SGHAT and FQNNGV. The CDR3 consists of 13 residues. V shed 1 base and J shed 4 bases, with 7 bases lying between them. The CDR3 DNA reads as TGTGCCAGCAGCTTAGTAGAGGGCACTGAAGCTTTCTTT. It specifies CASSLVEGTEAFF. The full variable domain, its missing parts supplied by reference TRBV11-2 and TRBJ1-1, is EAGVAQSPRYKIIEKRQSVAFWCNPISGHATLYWYQQILGQGPKLLIQFQNNGVVDDSQLPKDRFSAERLKGVDSTLKIQPAKLEDSAVYLCASSLVEGTEAFFGQGTRLTVV.

This sequence joins TRBV18 and TRBJ1-1; D is unresolved. This CDR3 is 15 amino acids long. Looked up from germline, CDR1 is KGHSH and CDR2 is LQKENI. With 2 bases removed from V and 4 bases from J, the gap between germline ends came to 14 bases. The DNA of the CDR3 is TGTGCCAGCTCACCAGAGGCAGATGTGGGCACTGAAGCTTTCTTT. Its protein is CASSPEADVGTEAFF.

The chain carries TRBV5-5 and TRBJ2-7; a possible D gene is TRBD1 (6 bases). V lost 2 bases and J 2 bases, leaving 11 bases between the germline ends. The CDR3 is 14 residues long. CDR1 is SGHKS and CDR2 is YYEKEE in the germline V gene (reference sequence). The CDR3 protein is CASSFQGLTYEQYF. The CDR3 DNA reads TGTGCCAGCAGCTTCCAGGGGCTTACCTACGAGCAGTACTTC.

The chain links TRBV5-6 to TRBJ1-1; 9 bases agree with TRBD1. The CDR3 extends over 18 amino acids. V was clipped by 0 bases and J by 0 bases; unmatched bases: 9. The V gene's germline CDR1 is SGHDT and CDR2 YYEEEE. Written as DNA, the CDR3 is TGTGCCAGCAGCTTGGTGCCGTCAGACAGGGGGATGAACACTGAAGCTTTCTTT. Amino acid sequence: CASSLVPSDRGMNTEAFF.

This chain's CDR3 is CSASVRGGLYNEQFF. CDR3 sequence (DNA): TGCAGTGCTAGTGTGCGGGGGGGTCTCTACAATGAGCAGTTCTTC. The chain combines TRBV20-1 with TRBJ2-1; 9 nucleotides line up with TRBD2. Looked up from germline, CDR1 is DFQATT and CDR2 is SNEGSKA (reference sequence). V lost 3 bases, J lost 3 bases, and 6 bases stayed unmatched. The CDR3 runs to 15 residues.

The rearrangement joins TRBV5-4 to TRBJ2-1, with 8 bases matching TRBD2. Germline V gene data show CDR1 as SGHNT and CDR2 as YYREEE (reference sequence). The V and J ends lost 1 base and 5 bases, in that order; junction bases with no gene match: 5. The CDR3 sequence is 15 residues long. The CDR3 here is CASSLITSGHNEQFF. CDR3 sequence (DNA): TGTGCCAGCAGCTTGATTACTAGCGGCCACAATGAGCAGTTCTTC.

The chain uses TRBV27 and TRBJ1-2; TRBD1 matches 7 bases. This CDR3 contains 15 residues. With 4 bases clipped from V and 7 bases from J, the junction kept 12 bases outside the gene matches. CDR1 MNHEY and CDR2 SMNVEV come from the germline V gene (reference sequence). CDR3 sequence (DNA): TGTGCCAGCAGTTCCACGACAGGGAATTCGCTTGGCTACACCTTC. Protein sequence: CASSSTTGNSLGYTF.

This chain connects TRBV29-1 to TRBJ1-6; 7 positions match TRBD1. V was pared by 4 bases and J by 7 bases, with 4 bases of the junction left unmatched. CDR3 length: 13 residues. Germline CDR1 is SQVTM and CDR2 is ANQGSEA. The CDR3 region is CSVGQGTNSPLHF. CDR3 DNA: TGCAGCGTTGGACAGGGCACGAATTCACCCCTCCACTTT.

V usage is TRBV7-8 and J usage is TRBJ2-3; D gene unclear. Germline V gene data show CDR1 as SGHVS and CDR2 as FQNEAQ. The CDR3 loop spans 13 amino acids. The ends were cut back, 5 bases at V and 2 bases at J, with 8 bases in the middle. The CDR3 here is CASSPGTTDTQYF. In nucleotides, the CDR3 is TGTGCCAGCAGCCCGGGTACCACAGATACGCAGTATTTT.